This T cell receptor beta chain was observed in a study of T cells in Graves' hyperthyroidism and ophthalmopathy. This clonotype was observed a handful of times. V was pared by 1 base and J by 3 bases, with 10 bases of the junction left unmatched. The CDR3 has 19 residues. Germline lookup yields CDR1 SGDLS and CDR2 YYNGEE. Amplified TCR beta CDR3 regions derived from RNA transcripts. Researchers ran a first-round RT-PCR on the TCR CDR3 using the HTBI primer set. One entry per CDR3 protein results from TCRdb running MiXCR on the multiplex PCR reads. The sample shows hundreds of thousands of distinct CDR3 sequences, about 13% of them seen only once.

The sequence was obtained from a woman aged 18-29 years with Graves' hyperthyroidism. Sequenced input: blood. The genes are TRBV9 and TRBJ2-1, with 13 bases that match TRBD2. CDR3 loop: CASSVKPQGLAGLYNEQFF. The CDR3 DNA reads as TGTGCCAGCAGCGTAAAACCCCAGGGACTAGCGGGACTCTACAATGAGCAGTTCTTC.